The 30 T cell receptor beta chains reported below all come from one sample, sequenced in a study of T cells in Graves' hyperthyroidism and ophthalmopathy. TCR beta CDR3 regions were amplified from RNA. The study used the HTBI primer set for a first-round RT-PCR of the TCR CDR3. TCRdb reprocessed the multiplex PCR reads via MiXCR and lists one record per CDR3 protein. This table has a few hundred thousand distinct CDR3 sequences, 17% appearing once. Material: blood. The receptors originated from a woman aged 18-29 years with Graves' ophthalmopathy.

The V gene is TRBV19, the J gene TRBJ1-1; D not resolved. The CDR3 runs to 14 residues. Germline CDR1 reads LNHDA; CDR2 reads SQIVND (reference sequence). With 7 bases removed from V and 0 bases from J, the gap between germline ends came to 12 bases. The CDR3 region is CASKVGNMNTEAFF. In DNA form, the CDR3 reads TGTGCCAGTAAAGTCGGTAACATGAACACTGAAGCTTTCTTT.

This clonotype has ten or more counts. J is TRBJ2-5 and V is TRBV6-2 or TRBV6-3; 10 positions agree with TRBD2. V was clipped by 2 bases and J by 2 bases; unmatched bases: 2. Germline V CDR1 and CDR2: MNHEY, SVGEGT. The CDR3 is 15 amino acids. For the CDR3, the DNA is TGTGCCAGCAGTTACCTGGGACTAGCGCAAGAGACCCAGTACTTC. It translates to CASSYLGLAQETQYF.

A few counts support this clonotype. The CDR3 DNA is TGTGCCTGGAGCAGTCGTCTACGGGACCCCTCTGGAAACACCATATATTTT. Translated, it gives CAWSSRLRDPSGNTIYF. The genes are TRBV30 and TRBJ1-3, with D possibly matching TRBD1 (5 bases). Germline V gene lookup returns CDR1 GTSNPN and CDR2 SVGIG (reference sequence). This CDR3 region has 17 residues. V lost 3 bases to trimming and J lost 0 bases, with 18 bases between them.

This clonotype turned up a few times. The chain uses TRBV28 and TRBJ1-3; D is ambiguous. Germline V lookup: CDR1 MDHEN, CDR2 SYDVKM. Trimming took 5 bases from V and 0 from J, leaving 14 bases between them. The CDR3 contains 16 residues. This CDR3 reads CASSEWGVISGNTIYF. The CDR3 nucleotides are TGTGCCAGCAGTGAGTGGGGAGTCATCTCTGGAAACACCATATATTTT.

V is TRBV6-5 and J is TRBJ1-1; no clear D gene. Germline loops: CDR1 MNHEY, CDR2 SVGAGI. This CDR3 contains 15 residues. Trimming took 1 base from V and 4 from J, leaving 13 bases between them. CDR3 protein: CASSYWPAEGTEAFF. The CDR3 region has the DNA TGTGCCAGCAGTTACTGGCCAGCGGAAGGCACTGAAGCTTTCTTT.

A few counts support this clonotype. Germline is not matched at one junction end, which may reflect a read error. The genes are TRBV9 and TRBJ1-1; D is ambiguous. The CDR3 covers 13 residues. Germline values: CDR1 SGDLS, CDR2 YYNGEE. In nucleotides, the CDR3 is TGTGCCAGCAAAAAAGTCCTGAACACTGGAGCTTTCTTT. It codes for CASKKVLNTGAFF.

This chain uses TRBV6-2 or TRBV6-3 with TRBJ1-2; D is undetermined. CDR1 MNHEY and CDR2 SVGEGT come from the germline V gene. CDR3 length equals 14 residues. V dropped 3 bases and J dropped 4 bases, with 12 bases sitting between them. The CDR3 protein is CASSYSSGVYGYTF. The DNA for the CDR3 is TGTGCCAGCAGTTATTCTTCCGGAGTCTATGGCTACACCTTC.

In this sample, this clonotype turned up many times. This rearrangement joins TRBV20-1 to TRBJ2-5, with D unclear. V was clipped by 0 bases and J by 5 bases, with 7 bases between them. There are 12 residues in the CDR3. Germline CDR1 DFQATT, CDR2 SNEGSKA (reference sequence). DNA of the CDR3: TGCAGTGCTAGAGAGGCAGCGGAGACCCAGTACTTC. This codes for CSAREAAETQYF.

This clonotype has ten or more counts. V is TRBV9 and J is TRBJ2-5; D is ambiguous. CDR3 size: 14 residues. From germline, CDR1 is SGDLS and CDR2 YYNGEE. Trimming took 1 base from V and 3 from J, leaving 10 bases between them. DNA for the CDR3: TGTGCCAGCAGCGTACAGACTGGAAAAGAGACCCAGTACTTC. It translates to CASSVQTGKETQYF.

The chain links TRBV10-2 to TRBJ1-5; D call uncertain. The CDR3 extends over 12 amino acids. Germline loops: CDR1 WSHSY, CDR2 SAAADI. V lost 3 bases and J lost 6, with 6 bases in between. The CDR3 reads CASSDPGQPQHF. In DNA, the CDR3 is TGCGCCAGCAGTGACCCAGGTCAGCCCCAGCATTTT.

J is TRBJ1-2 and V is TRBV12-3 or TRBV12-4; D not resolved. This CDR3 region has 16 residues. Trimming took 4 bases from V and 2 from J, leaving 17 bases between them. The CDR3 is CASSSYLVVPNYGYTF. CDR3 in DNA: TGTGCCAGCAGTTCTTACCTAGTAGTCCCCAACTATGGCTACACCTTC.

This clonotype came up many times. The chain couples TRBV27 to TRBJ1-1; D is uncertain. The length of the CDR3 is 15 residues. From germline, CDR1 is MNHEY and CDR2 SMNVEV (reference sequence). V lost 5 bases and J 4 bases, leaving 17 bases between the germline ends. The CDR3 bases are TGTGCCAGCAGTAACTCAAGTTGGGGAACCACTGAAGCTTTCTTT. This encodes CASSNSSWGTTEAFF.

The chain uses TRBV2 and TRBJ1-2; D remains ambiguous. The ends were cut back, 6 bases at V and 4 bases at J, with 12 bases in the middle. The germline V gene has CDR1 SNHLY and CDR2 FYNNEI. CDR3 length equals 13 residues. Here the CDR3 reads CASRHTESYGYTF. The CDR3 DNA is TGTGCCAGCAGGCATACAGAGTCCTATGGCTACACCTTC.

Details on this clonotype: A much larger clonotype is one base distant, so this may be a read error. The rearrangement joins TRBV5-4 to TRBJ1-1; TRBD1 matches 9 bases. Germline lookup yields CDR1 SGHNT and CDR2 YYREEE (reference sequence). This CDR3 region has 14 residues. The CDR3 sequence is CVSSTGGKDTEAFF. As DNA, the CDR3 is TGTGTCAGCAGTACAGGGGGCAAGGACACTGAAGCTTTCTTT. Using reference TRBV5-4 and TRBJ1-1 for the parts outside the CDR3, the full variable domain is ETGVTQSPTHLIKTRGQQVTLRCSSQSGHNTVSWYQQALGQGPQFIFQYYREEENGRGNFPPRFSGLQFPNYSSELNVNALELDDSALYLCVSSTGGKDTEAFFGQGTRLTVV.

The chain employs TRBV9 and TRBJ2-2; 10 bases are a match to TRBD2. This CDR3 is 17 amino acids long. CDR1 is SGDLS, CDR2 YYNGEE, per germline. The V segment lost 0 bases and the J segment 4 bases; nucleotides outside the gene matches: 6. CDR3: CASSVGLAGDGTGELFF. The DNA of the CDR3 is TGTGCCAGCAGCGTAGGTCTAGCGGGAGACGGCACCGGGGAGCTGTTTTTT.

This clonotype was seen at least ten times. This sequence joins TRBV20-1 and TRBJ2-1; D not resolved. CDR3 length: 16 amino acids. Trimming shortened V by 0 bases and J by 3 bases, and 15 bases separated the two germline ends. Germline CDR1 and CDR2: DFQATT and SNEGSKA (reference sequence). CDR3 coding DNA: TGCAGTGCTAGAGAGGAAGGCCCCGACCGCTACAATGAGCAGTTCTTC. It codes for CSAREEGPDRYNEQFF.

This clonotype was seen many times. The rearrangement joins TRBV28 to TRBJ2-1; D unresolved. The V end lost 5 bases, the J end lost 1 base, and 9 bases lay between the germline ends. CDR3 length equals 14 residues. Germline V lookup: CDR1 MDHEN, CDR2 SYDVKM. The CDR3 DNA follows: TGTGCCAGCAGTGGACCCTATTCCTACAATGAGCAGTTCTTC. This gives the protein CASSGPYSYNEQFF.

The CDR3 region is CASSPLRNSYEQYF. CDR3 bases: TGTGCCAGCAGCCCATTGAGGAACTCCTACGAGCAGTACTTC. The chain is built from TRBV27 and TRBJ2-7; no clear D. The germline gives CDR1 MNHEY, CDR2 SMNVEV (reference sequence). Trimming removed 6 bases at V and 0 bases at J, with 12 bases between. The CDR3 has 14 amino acids.

The rearrangement joins TRBV11-1 to TRBJ1-2; TRBD1 agrees at 12 bases. The CDR3 consists of 14 residues. Germline V CDR1 and CDR2: SGHAT, FQDESV (reference sequence). V dropped 5 bases and J dropped 8; count of bases not matched to a gene: 6. In nucleotides, the CDR3 is TGTGCCAGCAGCACACCGGGACAGGGGGCGGGCTACACCTTC. Protein product: CASSTPGQGAGYTF.

J is TRBJ1-4 and V is TRBV20-1, with D possibly matching TRBD1 (6 bases). V lost 1 base and J lost 6, with 9 bases in between. The CDR3 is 13 amino acids. Germline loops: CDR1 DFQATT, CDR2 SNEGSKA (reference sequence). Written as DNA, the CDR3 is TGCAGTGCTAGAGTGGCAGGGGATGAAAAACTGTTTTTT. It specifies CSARVAGDEKLFF.

This clonotype was recorded at least ten times. V usage is TRBV12-3 or TRBV12-4 and J usage is TRBJ2-1; D remains ambiguous. V lost 7 bases and J lost 4, with 11 bases in between. There are 13 residues in the CDR3. For the CDR3, the DNA is TGTGCCAGCACCAGGTTGGATTACAATGAGCAGTTCTTC. Translation: CASTRLDYNEQFF.

This rearrangement joins TRBV6-1 to TRBJ1-5; a weak D match, TRBD1 (5 bases). The CDR3 totals 15 residues. Trimming stripped 6 bases from V and 2 bases from J, with 14 bases between. Germline-derived CDR1 and CDR2 are MNHNS and SASEGT. CDR3 nucleotide sequence: TGTGCCAGCAGGGGATCCCCGGGGGGCAATCAGCCCCAGCATTTT. Encoded protein: CASRGSPGGNQPQHF.

This clonotype was seen a handful of times. V is TRBV4-3 and J is TRBJ2-1; D gene uncertain. The germline V and J ends were trimmed by 4 bases and 10 bases, with 20 bases remaining between them. This CDR3 region has 15 residues. Germline CDR1 LGHNA, CDR2 YSLEER. The CDR3 DNA reads as TGCGCCAGCAGCCGGACCCAAACCGTGTTAGACGAGCAGTTCTTC. Translated: CASSRTQTVLDEQFF.

This clonotype has a count of ten or more. This rearrangement joins TRBV5-1 to TRBJ1-1; 8 bases agree with TRBD1. V gave up 3 bases and J gave up 5 bases; unmatched junction bases: 9. The CDR3 is made up of 15 amino acids. Germline V gene lookup returns CDR1 SGHRS and CDR2 YFSETQ. CDR3 DNA: TGCGCCAGCAGCTCCGGACAGGGCAGTGGGACTGAAGCTTTCTTT. Amino acid sequence: CASSSGQGSGTEAFF.

This clonotype was seen repeatedly, ten times or more. CDR3 in amino acids: CASSSWGGDYGYTF. The CDR3 nucleotides are TGTGCCAGCAGCTCATGGGGTGGAGACTATGGCTACACCTTC. The rearrangement links TRBV7-2 to TRBJ1-2; D remains ambiguous. The germline CDR1 and CDR2 sequences are SGHTA and FQGNSA. The V and J ends lost 4 bases and 3 bases respectively, with 12 bases between them. This CDR3 contains 14 residues.

This clonotype was detected a few times. The chain recombines TRBV6-2 or TRBV6-3 with TRBJ2-5; D possibly matches TRBD1 or TRBD2 (6 bases each). This CDR3 has 16 residues. The V end was cut by 5 bases, the J end by 1 base, with 17 bases between. In germline, CDR1 is MNHEY, CDR2 SVGEGT. The DNA for the CDR3 is TGTGCCAGCAGTCCCTACAGGGTGGGAGGCCAAGAGACCCAGTACTTC. This encodes CASSPYRVGGQETQYF.

A few counts support this clonotype. The genes are TRBV7-2 and TRBJ2-4; 12 nucleotides agree with TRBD2. Losses at the gene ends were 5 bases for V and 4 bases for J; bases not matched to a gene: 21. Germline V gives CDR1 SGHTA, CDR2 FQGNSA. CDR3 length: 21 residues. CDR3 nucleotides: TGTGCCAGCAGCCCCCCCCCGGCGGGACTAGCGGGCCCGTATACTAAAAACATTCAGTACTTC. This sequence encodes CASSPPPAGLAGPYTKNIQYF.

The sample holds many counts of this clonotype. The chain carries TRBV11-2 and TRBJ2-3; 9 nucleotides line up with TRBD2. The CDR3 runs 18 residues. The V segment lost 5 bases and the J segment 0 bases; nucleotides outside the gene matches: 12. Germline CDR1 SGHAT, CDR2 FQNNGV. The CDR3 sequence is CASSGRFVAGASTDTQYF. Written as DNA, the CDR3 is TGTGCCAGCAGCGGAAGATTTGTAGCGGGGGCCAGCACAGATACGCAGTATTTT.

This clonotype has a count of ten or more. This sequence joins TRBV20-1 and TRBJ1-1; D gene uncertain. The length of the CDR3 is 13 residues. Germline V gene lookup returns CDR1 DFQATT and CDR2 SNEGSKA (reference sequence). The V gene lost 8 bases and the J gene lost 1 base, with 14 bases spanning the gap. The CDR3 DNA reads TGCAGTCTCCCTAGTTCGTGGAACACTGAAGCTTTCTTT. This gives the protein CSLPSSWNTEAFF.

This clonotype was seen at least ten times. The chain uses TRBV28 and TRBJ2-3, with 12 bases identical to TRBD2. This CDR3 has 17 amino acids. Germline V gene data show CDR1 as MDHEN and CDR2 as SYDVKM. Trimming took 4 bases from V and 6 from J; bases not matched to a gene: 11. The CDR3 region has the DNA TGTGCCAGCAGTTGGGGACTAGCGGGTCTTTCCGGGGATACGCAGTATTTT. This gives the protein CASSWGLAGLSGDTQYF.